This T cell receptor (beta chain) was identified in a study of spatial heterogeneity in lung cancer (dated by TCRdb to the late 2010s). About the full investigation: More beta-chain than alpha-chain transcripts were consistently detected, likely reflecting higher beta-chain transcript abundance. The study linked features of the TCR repertoire to counts of nonsynonymous mutations, which were determined by whole-exome sequencing of tumor tissue. At surgery, around 200 tumor regions, around 64 matched nontumor lung samples and a few dozen PBMC samples were TCR-sequenced for both alpha and beta chains. In tumor regions, TCR transcript counts showed a strong correlation with a T cell transcriptional module score derived from matched bulk RNA-seq. In non-small cell lung cancer, the study made a quantitative comparison of TCR alpha and beta repertoires among multiple tumor regions, matched nontumor lung and blood. In the raw uncorrected reads, each unique combination of TCR and UMI appeared more than ten times on average.

What the authors observed across the whole study: A correlation was observed between the number of expanded intratumoral alpha and beta TCRs and the tumor nonsynonymous mutation count. Additional single-cell paired TCR alpha and beta sequencing was considered necessary to confirm, at a functional level, the hypothesis that regional TCRs recognize regional mutations. TCR-seq coverage of tumor T cells was estimated at only roughly 6.5% for alpha chains and approximately 13% for beta chains. The count of ubiquitous expanded TCRs correlated with the count of ubiquitous nonsynonymous mutations, and the count of regional expanded TCRs correlated with the count of regional nonsynonymous mutations.

This clonotype was recorded many times. The target of this receptor is not known. Within one base of it there is no much larger clone, and no base qualities were kept. The meaning of the sample's time point label: sample taken at primary tumor resection. The donors were approximately 70 patients from the lung TRACERx cohort who had early-stage, untreated non-small cell lung cancer. For TCR sequencing, whole RNA was extracted from tumor and nontumor lung tissue, or from cryopreserved PBMC samples, and no cell sorting was done. A patient was chosen for TCR sequencing only when enough RNA was available from at least two tumor regions. Before selection, tumor and adjacent nontumor lung specimens were reviewed by a lung pathologist. V is trimmed back by 5 bases and J by 5 bases, and the junction contains 2 bases that no gene match accounts for. Including cysteine and phenylalanine, the CDR3 has 14 amino acids. Only the CDR3 region is kept as DNA, spanning 42 bases read in frame from base 1. The germline V gene (reference sequence) sets CDR1 to LNHNV and CDR2 to YYDKDF.

Library method: 5' RACE. These reads were obtained on a NextSeq 500. The TCR library protocol attached a unique molecular identifier to each TCR cDNA molecule to allow correction of PCR and sequencing errors. The authors processed their data as follows. Decombinator tools were used for TCR identification, UMI-based error correction and CDR3 extraction. Expanded TCRs were defined as those above a frequency of 2 per 1,000, corresponding to the top 1% of the tumor frequency distribution. Expanded tumor TCRs statistically deemed absent (corrected P<0.05) from at least one tumor region were classed as regional, and all other expanded tumor TCRs were classed as ubiquitous. Renyi diversity was computed with the R vegan package after each repertoire had been subsampled 100 times to 5,000 TCRs. CDR3 similarity networks were built from amino acid triplet string-kernel similarity, with CDR3s being connected when pairwise similarity was above 0.82. Using fastp trimming at Q25 and MiXCR clonotype assembly, TCRdb reanalyzed the public sequencing data and kept in-frame beta chains. Under each unique CDR3 protein, matching rows form one entry showing the most common genes and DNA. In this record, the V and J calls reflect TCRdb's handling and not the investigators' own analysis. The sample contains 25,000 to 30,000 distinct CDR3 sequences, just over 7% of them found a single time. The ten largest clones capture around 25% of the sample.

Sequenced here: lung tumor tissue, sampled at surgery. The TCR was taken from a male donor with early-stage non-small cell lung cancer. The chain couples TRBV15 to TRBJ1-5, with TRBD1 identical over 11 junction bases. DNA sequence: TGTGCCACCAGCGGACAGGGGGCCTATCAGCCCCAGCATTTT. Translated, it gives CATSGQGAYQPQHF.